This entry lists 29 T cell receptor beta chains sequenced from one sample in a study of blood T cell repertoires in COVID-19. Sequenced by immunoSEQ multiplex PCR; TCRdb stores in-frame clones only, minus some. Of about 82,000 clones listed, about 80% are singletons. Sequenced: peripheral blood. The receptor set was obtained from a middle-aged woman with active or convalescent COVID-19.

This clone was recorded only once. CDR3 coding DNA: TGTGCCAGCAGTTTAGGGGACAGGCAGCGGAAGCCCCAGCATTTT. Its translation: CASSLGDRQRKPQHF. The chain recombines TRBV28 with TRBJ1-5; 8 nucleotides line up with TRBD1. J was trimmed by 8 bases and V by 2 bases; bases with no gene match: 8. Germline loops: CDR1 MDHEN, CDR2 SYDVKM. The CDR3 has 15 residues. The whole variable domain, remainder taken from reference TRBV28 and TRBJ1-5, is DVKVTQSSRYLVKRTGEKVFLECVQDMDHENMFWYRQDPGLGLRLIYFSYDVKMKEKGDIPEGYSVSREKKERFSLILESASTNQTSMYLCASSLGDRQRKPQHFGDGTRLSIL.

The chain uses TRBV7-8 and TRBJ2-4; D possibly corresponds to TRBD1 (5 bases). Germline V gene lookup returns CDR1 SGHVS and CDR2 FQNEAQ. CDR3 size: 14 residues. V lost 5 bases and J lost 4, with 12 bases in between. The CDR3 here is CASSQTVTKNIQYF. The CDR3, as DNA: TGTGCCAGCAGCCAGACAGTTACAAAAAACATTCAGTACTTC.

V and J are TRBV7-3 and TRBJ2-2, with 9 bases that match TRBD2. The V segment lost 1 base and the J segment 3 bases; nucleotides outside the gene matches: 0. The CDR3 totals 15 residues. CDR1 is SGHTA, CDR2 FQGTGA, per germline. CDR3 bases: TGTGCCAGCAGCTTAAGCGGGAGGGACACCGGGGAGCTGTTTTTT. Its protein is CASSLSGRDTGELFF.

The V and J genes are TRBV24-1 and TRBJ2-1, with 14 nucleotides matching TRBD2. This CDR3 comprises 19 residues. In germline, CDR1 is KGHDR, CDR2 SFDVKD. Unmatched junction bases numbered 8, after V lost 2 bases and J lost 3 bases. CDR3 residues: CATSDSLGLAGANYNEQFF. CDR3 nucleotides: TGTGCCACCAGTGATTCCCTGGGACTAGCGGGGGCCAACTACAATGAGCAGTTCTTC.

This clone has more than one count but fewer than ten. The chain uses TRBV5-4 and TRBJ1-2, with D tentatively TRBD1 (6 bases). Germline values: CDR1 SGHNT, CDR2 YYREEE (reference sequence). V was clipped by 6 bases and J by 4 bases, with 19 bases between them. This CDR3 spans 15 amino acids. The CDR3 protein is CASMQLGQLVYGYTF. CDR3 in DNA: TGTGCCAGCATGCAGCTTGGACAGCTCGTCTATGGCTACACCTTC. Full variable domain (remainder filled in from reference TRBV5-4 and TRBJ1-2): ETGVTQSPTHLIKTRGQQVTLRCSSQSGHNTVSWYQQALGQGPQFIFQYYREEENGRGNFPPRFSGLQFPNYSSELNVNALELDDSALYLCASMQLGQLVYGYTFGSGTRLTVV.

By share, this clone counts as large (0.1 to 1%). This chain uses TRBV7-2 with TRBJ2-2, with 9 bases that match TRBD1. The CDR3 covers 14 residues. Looked up from germline, CDR1 is SGHTA and CDR2 is FQGNSA. J lost 2 bases, V lost 6 bases, and 1 base had no gene match. The CDR3 sequence: CASRDRGNTGELFF. DNA for the CDR3: TGTGCCAGCAGGGACAGGGGTAACACCGGGGAGCTGTTTTTT.

The chain links TRBV19 to TRBJ2-2, with TRBD2 identical over 12 bases. V shed 0 bases and J 2 bases; nucleotides not matched to a gene: 4. The CDR3 extends over 18 amino acids. Per germline, CDR1 LNHDA and CDR2 SQIVND (reference sequence). CDR3 protein: CASSIESSGGANTGELFF. The DNA for the CDR3 is TGTGCCAGTAGTATAGAGTCTAGCGGGGGGGCCAACACCGGGGAGCTGTTTTTT.

The rearrangement uses TRBV5-1 and TRBJ2-2; 10 bases fit TRBD2. This CDR3 comprises 18 residues. The V gene end was trimmed by 1 base and the J gene end by 4 bases; junction bases not matched to a gene: 10. CDR1 and CDR2 (germline): SGHRS, YFSETQ. The CDR3 DNA follows: TGCGCCAGCAGCTTGTCGGCTAGCGGGAGCGTTGGCACCGGGGAGCTGTTTTTT. Encoded protein: CASSLSASGSVGTGELFF. Based on the CDR3 plus reference TRBV5-1 and TRBJ2-2, the full variable domain is KAGVTQTPRYLIKTRGQQVTLSCSPISGHRSVSWYQQTPGQGLQFLFEYFSETQRNKGNFPGRFSGRQFSNSRSEMNVSTLELGDSALYLCASSLSASGSVGTGELFFGEGSRLTVL.

This chain links TRBV24-1 with TRBJ2-2, with 12 bases that match TRBD2. This CDR3 region has 18 residues. The ends lost 7 bases at V and 6 bases at J; junction bases unmatched: 14. The germline gives CDR1 KGHDR, CDR2 SFDVKD. CDR3 in amino acids: CATSRASGRAWKAGELFF. The CDR3 nucleotides are TGTGCCACCAGCCGAGCTAGCGGGAGGGCTTGGAAGGCCGGGGAGCTGTTTTTT.

The rearrangement uses TRBV9 and TRBJ1-2; the D is unclear. CDR3 length: 15 residues. Germline CDR1 SGDLS, CDR2 YYNGEE. Trimming left V 0 bases short and J 2 bases short, with 11 bases between. The CDR3 is CASSVAPAGNYGYTF. CDR3 coding DNA: TGTGCCAGCAGCGTAGCCCCGGCCGGGAACTATGGCTACACCTTC.

This clone was seen more than once but under ten times. The genes are TRBV4-2 and TRBJ1-4; a weak D match, TRBD1 (5 bases). The germline V gene encodes CDR1 LGHNA and CDR2 YNFKEQ. CDR3 length: 15 amino acids. V was shortened by 0 bases and J by 5 bases, with 10 bases between the two germline ends. CDR3 protein: CASSQDDSRNEKLFF. In DNA, the CDR3 is TGTGCCAGCAGCCAAGACGACAGCCGGAATGAAAAACTGTTTTTT.

The chain joins TRBV10-1 to TRBJ1-1; 12 positions match TRBD1. The germline CDR1 and CDR2 sequences are WNHNN and SYGVQD (reference sequence). Unmatched junction bases numbered 3, after V lost 4 bases and J lost 6 bases. The CDR3 consists of 14 residues. CDR3 nucleotide sequence: TGCGCCAGCAGTGGGGGACAGGGGGCTGCTGAAGCTTTCTTT. This gives the protein CASSGGQGAAEAFF.

The chain employs TRBV5-8 and TRBJ1-4; 10 bases fit TRBD1. V dropped 4 bases and J dropped 5; count of bases not matched to a gene: 8. Germline V gives CDR1 SGHTS, CDR2 YDEGEE. The CDR3 is 16 amino acids. CDR3 in DNA: TGTGCCAGCAGCCCCGGGACAGGGGAGGGAAATGAAAAACTGTTTTTT. This gives the protein CASSPGTGEGNEKLFF.

The rearrangement joins TRBV2 to TRBJ2-7; 11 bases align to TRBD1. Germline-derived CDR1 and CDR2 are SNHLY and FYNNEI. Trimming cost V 5 bases and J 3 bases; bases outside gene matches: 12. The CDR3 is 17 amino acids. The DNA of the CDR3 is TGTGCCAGCAGTCCAAGATACCTCGGGACAGGGGGCTACGAGCAGTACTTC. Translation: CASSPRYLGTGGYEQYF.

V and J are TRBV5-6 and TRBJ2-7; TRBD1 aligns across 7 bases. This CDR3 is built from 14 residues. V lost 1 base, J lost 3 bases, and 4 bases stayed unmatched. Germline V CDR1 and CDR2: SGHDT, YYEEEE. The CDR3: CASSLKQGLYEQYF. CDR3 coding DNA: TGTGCCAGCAGCTTGAAACAGGGGCTCTACGAGCAGTACTTC.

This clone was seen a few times. Different DNA sequences within this sample yield the same CDR3. V gene TRBV5-1 combines with J gene TRBJ1-1, with D possibly matching TRBD1 (5 bases). Germline V gene data show CDR1 as SGHRS and CDR2 as YFSETQ. Trimming removed 0 bases from V and 2 bases from J, with 8 bases in between. The CDR3 extends over 14 amino acids. The CDR3 DNA is TGCGCCAGCAGCTTGGACAGGCCCAACACTGAAGCTTTCTTT. This translates into CASSLDRPNTEAFF. The full variable domain, in which reference TRBV5-1 and TRBJ1-1 provide the parts outside the CDR3, is KAGVTQTPRYLIKTRGQQVTLSCSPISGHRSVSWYQQTPGQGLQFLFEYFSETQRNKGNFPGRFSGRQFSNSRSEMNVSTLELGDSALYLCASSLDRPNTEAFFGQGTRLTVV.

The chain links TRBV24-1 to TRBJ2-3; D is uncertain. The CDR3 is made up of 12 amino acids. V was trimmed by 6 bases and J by 5 bases, leaving 8 bases between them. Looked up from germline, CDR1 is KGHDR and CDR2 is SFDVKD. This chain's CDR3 is CATSTRRDTQYF. For the CDR3, the DNA is TGTGCCACCAGTACGAGGAGAGATACGCAGTATTTT.

There are a few counts of this clone. V gene TRBV9 combines with J gene TRBJ2-7; TRBD2 agrees at 8 bases. With 4 bases clipped from V and 5 bases from J, the junction kept 11 bases outside the gene matches. This CDR3 has 15 residues. CDR1 and CDR2 (germline): SGDLS, YYNGEE. CDR3 region: CASSPGGTRVDEQYF. The CDR3 bases are TGTGCCAGCAGCCCAGGAGGGACTAGAGTCGACGAGCAGTACTTC.

This clone was seen once. The chain joins TRBV7-9 to TRBJ2-5; D is perhaps TRBD1 (5 bases). The germline CDR1 and CDR2 sequences are SEHNR and FQNEAQ (reference sequence). The length of the CDR3 is 14 residues. Trimming cost V 2 bases and J 2 bases, with 9 bases left between them. CDR3 coding DNA: TGTGCCAGCAGCTTAACAGGAAAACAAGAGACCCAGTACTTC. Residues: CASSLTGKQETQYF.

V is TRBV4-3 and J is TRBJ1-4; maybe TRBD1 (6 bases). This CDR3 contains 16 residues. Germline V gene sequence: CDR1 LGHNA, CDR2 YSLEER. V lost 0 bases and J 3 bases, leaving 11 bases between the germline ends. The CDR3 protein is CASSQDLGAANEKLFF. CDR3 sequence (DNA): TGCGCCAGCAGCCAAGATTTGGGGGCGGCTAATGAAAAACTGTTTTTT.

The chain combines TRBV4-1 with TRBJ2-7; D remains unclear. Germline loops: CDR1 MGHRA, CDR2 YSYEKL. Trimming left V 0 bases short and J 6 bases short, with 9 bases between. The CDR3 is 13 residues long. CDR3 nucleotides: TGCGCCAGCAGCCAAGATCGAATCGGCGAGCAGTACTTC. This codes for CASSQDRIGEQYF.

The chain is built from TRBV28 and TRBJ1-2; no clear D gene. Germline V CDR1 and CDR2: MDHEN, SYDVKM. The CDR3 is made up of 15 amino acids. Trimming stripped 3 bases from V and 4 bases from J, with 15 bases between. The CDR3 loop is CASSFPLRAFYGYTF. In DNA form, the CDR3 reads TGTGCCAGCAGTTTCCCTCTTCGAGCTTTCTATGGCTACACCTTC.

The sample holds one count of this clone. The rearrangement links TRBV7-9 to TRBJ2-3; D is possibly TRBD2 (7 bases). V was cut by 5 bases and J by 4 bases, with 16 bases left in between. Germline CDR1 is SEHNR and CDR2 is FQNEAQ (reference sequence). The CDR3 length is 15 residues. CDR3 protein: CASSHGGLRADTQYF. CDR3 nucleotides: TGTGCCAGCAGCCACGGGGGGCTAAGGGCAGATACGCAGTATTTT.

This clone came up once. The rearrangement joins TRBV10-3 to TRBJ2-1; 9 bases align to TRBD1. The germline V gene has CDR1 ENHRY and CDR2 SYGVKD. J lost 8 bases, V lost 3 bases, and 8 bases had no gene match. The CDR3 runs 15 residues. The CDR3 is CAISDYKQGADEQFF. In DNA, the CDR3 is TGTGCCATCAGTGACTACAAACAGGGGGCAGATGAGCAGTTCTTC.

The chain joins TRBV18 to TRBJ2-3; TRBD2 matches at 10 bases. Germline values: CDR1 KGHSH, CDR2 LQKENI. The CDR3 loop spans 14 amino acids. V was pared by 2 bases and J by 6 bases, with 2 bases of the junction left unmatched. The CDR3 sequence is CASSPTSGEDTQYF. CDR3 DNA sequence: TGTGCCAGCTCACCAACTAGCGGGGAGGATACGCAGTATTTT.

Points on this clone: Other DNA sequences in the same sample also yield this CDR3. The chain has TRBV12-3 or TRBV12-4 and TRBJ2-7; no clear D. The V end lost 1 base, the J end lost 3 bases, and 7 bases lay between the germline ends. The CDR3 has 13 residues. This CDR3 reads CASSLGQFYEQYF. The CDR3 region has the DNA TGTGCCAGCAGTTTAGGGCAGTTCTACGAGCAGTACTTC.

This clone was seen only once. The chain is built from TRBV18 and TRBJ1-2; D gene unclear. Trimming removed 6 bases from V and 3 bases from J, with 11 bases in between. Germline V gene data show CDR1 as KGHSH and CDR2 as LQKENI. CDR3 size: 13 residues. The CDR3, as DNA: TGTGCCAGCTCGCAGGTCCGAGACTATGGCTACACCTTC. Its protein is CASSQVRDYGYTF.

The CDR3 bases are TGTGCCAGCTCACCATATGCTAGCGGGAGTATCGACACCGGGGAGCTGTTTTTT. This translates into CASSPYASGSIDTGELFF. The chain carries TRBV18 and TRBJ2-2, with TRBD2 matching 10 bases. Germline CDR1 reads KGHSH; CDR2 reads LQKENI. The CDR3 consists of 18 residues. V was clipped by 2 bases and J by 3 bases; unmatched bases: 9.

The chain recombines TRBV3-1 (or the pseudogene TRBV3-2) with TRBJ2-3; 7 bases fit TRBD2. The CDR3 consists of 15 residues. After removal of 3 bases from V and 10 bases from J, the junction contained 13 bases not matched to a gene. The germline V gene has CDR1 LGHDT and CDR2 YNNKEL (reference sequence). CDR3: CASSHSGTTRFAQYF. DNA for the CDR3: TGTGCCAGCAGCCATTCCGGGACTACAAGGTTCGCGCAGTATTTT.